The T cell receptor beta chain under discussion was sequenced for a study of OX40 agonist ivuxolimab in advanced cancers. General observations from the study: More expanded clones were seen, on average, in CD8+ T cells than in CD4+. There was clonal expansion of CD4+ and CD8+ blood T cells by week 6 at 0.1 to 3.0 mg/kg.

Blood samples were obtained at baseline, cycle 4 day 1, and cycle 7 day 1. Notes on this clone: Its specificity is not known.

TCRdb keeps only in-frame clones here, not all; method: immunoSEQ multiplex PCR. The sample holds about 80,000 clones, 80% to 90% seen once. The clonotype originates from an adult with an advanced solid tumor such as melanoma, head and neck, liver or kidney cancer. This specimen consisted of CD4+ or CD8+ T cells sorted from blood, obtained in a trial of the OX40 agonist ivuxolimab.

CDR3 loop: CASSPEGGRIYEQYF. The CDR3 region has the DNA TGTGCCAGCAGCCCAGAGGGGGGGCGGATCTACGAGCAGTACTTC. This chain connects TRBV7-9 to TRBJ2-7, with D possibly being TRBD2 (7 bases). Germline V gene data show CDR1 as SEHNR and CDR2 as FQNEAQ (reference sequence). CDR3 size: 15 residues. Trimming removed 5 bases from V and 3 bases from J, with 17 bases in between. The whole variable domain, filled in from reference TRBV7-9 and TRBJ2-7, reads DTGVSQNPRHKITKRGQNVTFRCDPISEHNRLYWYRQTLGQGPEFLTYFQNEAQLEKSRLLSDRFSAERPKGSFSTLEIQRTEQGDSAMYLCASSPEGGRIYEQYFGPGTRLTVT.